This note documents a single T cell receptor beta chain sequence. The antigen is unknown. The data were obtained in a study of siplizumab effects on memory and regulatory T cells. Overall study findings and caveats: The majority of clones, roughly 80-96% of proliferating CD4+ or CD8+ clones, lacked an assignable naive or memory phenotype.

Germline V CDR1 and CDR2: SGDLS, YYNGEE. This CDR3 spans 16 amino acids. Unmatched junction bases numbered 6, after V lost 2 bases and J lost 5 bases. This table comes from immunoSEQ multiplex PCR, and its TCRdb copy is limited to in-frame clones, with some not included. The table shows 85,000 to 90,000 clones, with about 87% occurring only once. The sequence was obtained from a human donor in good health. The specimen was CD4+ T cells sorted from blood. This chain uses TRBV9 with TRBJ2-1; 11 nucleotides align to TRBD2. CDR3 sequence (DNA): TGTGCCAGCAGCGTTTACGGGACTAGCGGACACAATGAGCAGTTCTTC. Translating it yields CASSVYGTSGHNEQFF.